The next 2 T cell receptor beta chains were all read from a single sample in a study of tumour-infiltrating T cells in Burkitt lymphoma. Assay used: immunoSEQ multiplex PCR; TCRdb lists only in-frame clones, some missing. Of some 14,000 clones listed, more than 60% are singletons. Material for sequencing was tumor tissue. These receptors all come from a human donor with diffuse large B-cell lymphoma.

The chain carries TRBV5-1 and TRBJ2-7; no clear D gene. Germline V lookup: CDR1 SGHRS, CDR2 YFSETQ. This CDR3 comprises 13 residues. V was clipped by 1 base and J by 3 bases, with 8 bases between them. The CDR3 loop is CASSLLPDYEQYF. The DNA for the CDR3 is TGCGCCAGCAGCTTGTTACCGGACTACGAGCAGTACTTC.

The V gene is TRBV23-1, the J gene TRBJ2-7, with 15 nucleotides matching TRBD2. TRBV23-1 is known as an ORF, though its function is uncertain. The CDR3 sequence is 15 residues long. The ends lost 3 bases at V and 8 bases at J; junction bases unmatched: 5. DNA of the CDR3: TGCGCCAGCAGTCAGGGACTAGCGGGAGGAGAACAGCAGTACGTC. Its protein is CASSQGLAGGEQQYV.